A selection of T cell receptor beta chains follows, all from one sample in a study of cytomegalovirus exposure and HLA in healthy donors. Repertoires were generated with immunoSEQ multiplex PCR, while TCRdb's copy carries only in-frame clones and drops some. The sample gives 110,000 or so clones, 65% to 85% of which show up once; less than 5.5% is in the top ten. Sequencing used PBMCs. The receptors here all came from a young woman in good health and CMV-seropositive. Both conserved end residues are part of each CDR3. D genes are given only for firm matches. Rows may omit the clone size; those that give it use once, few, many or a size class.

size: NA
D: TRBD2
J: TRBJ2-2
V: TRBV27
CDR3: CASSLIRSGRAVSELFF
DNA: TGTGCCAGCAGTTTAATTAGGAGCGGGAGGGCCGTTTCGGAGCTGTTTTTT

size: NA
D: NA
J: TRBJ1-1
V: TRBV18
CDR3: CASSPSFGMNTEAFF
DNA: TGTGCCAGCTCACCAAGTTTTGGCATGAACACTGAAGCTTTCTTT

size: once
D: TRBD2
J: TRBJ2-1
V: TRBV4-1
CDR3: CASSQGYETSGVGEQFF
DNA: TGCGCCAGCAGCCAAGGGTACGAGACTAGCGGGGTGGGTGAGCAGTTCTTC

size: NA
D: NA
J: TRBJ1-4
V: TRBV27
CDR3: CASRMGTPNEKLFF
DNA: TGTGCCAGTCGAATGGGGACACCAAATGAAAAACTGTTTTTT

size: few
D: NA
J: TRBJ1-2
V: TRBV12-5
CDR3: CASGLRQDLNGYTF
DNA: TGTGCTAGTGGCCTCCGACAGGACTTGAATGGCTACACCTTC

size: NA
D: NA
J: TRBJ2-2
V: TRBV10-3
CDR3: CAISDSPRLGELFF
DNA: TGTGCCATCAGTGATTCCCCGAGACTCGGGGAGCTGTTTTTT

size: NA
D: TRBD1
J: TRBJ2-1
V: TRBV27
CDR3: CASSPGTGAFNEQFF
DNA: TGTGCCAGCAGCCCCGGGACAGGGGCGTTTAATGAGCAGTTCTTC

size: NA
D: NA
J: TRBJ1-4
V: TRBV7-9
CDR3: CASSFAKGVTNEKLFF
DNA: TGTGCCAGCAGCTTTGCGAAGGGGGTTACTAATGAAAAACTGTTTTTT

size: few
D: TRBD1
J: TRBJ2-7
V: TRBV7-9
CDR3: CASSPGQTYEQYF
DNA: TGTGCCAGCAGCCCGGGACAGACCTACGAGCAGTACTTC

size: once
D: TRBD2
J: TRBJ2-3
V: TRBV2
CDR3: CASSRWTSGQSTDTQYF
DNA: TGTGCCAGCAGTAGATGGACTAGCGGACAAAGCACAGATACGCAGTATTTT

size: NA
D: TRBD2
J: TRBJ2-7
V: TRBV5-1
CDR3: CASSWGSGRGEQYF
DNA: TGCGCCAGCAGCTGGGGTAGCGGGAGAGGCGAGCAGTACTTC

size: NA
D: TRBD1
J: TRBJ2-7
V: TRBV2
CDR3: CASSLDRGTYEQYF
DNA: TGTGCCAGCAGCCTGGACAGGGGGACCTACGAGCAGTACTTC

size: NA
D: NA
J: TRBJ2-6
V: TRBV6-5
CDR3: CASSKSGTGANVLTF
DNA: TGTGCCAGCAGTAAATCCGGGACTGGGGCCAACGTCCTGACTTTC

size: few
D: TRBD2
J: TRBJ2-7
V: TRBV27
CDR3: CASSHGLAGEQYF
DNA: TGTGCCAGCAGTCACGGGCTAGCGGGAGAGCAGTACTTC

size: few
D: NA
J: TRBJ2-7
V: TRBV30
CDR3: CAWRKGGVLSYEQYF
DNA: TGTGCCTGGAGAAAGGGGGGGGTTCTCTCCTACGAGCAGTACTTC

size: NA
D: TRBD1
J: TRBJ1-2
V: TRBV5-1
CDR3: CASSTGQGRGYTF
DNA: TGCGCCAGCAGCACAGGACAGGGAAGAGGCTACACCTTC

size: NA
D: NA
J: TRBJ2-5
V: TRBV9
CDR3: CASSVLGGTQYF
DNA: TGTGCCAGCAGCGTATTGGGGGGGACCCAGTACTTC

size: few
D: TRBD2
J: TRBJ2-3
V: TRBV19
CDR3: CASSSTGGGLQDTQYF
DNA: TGTGCCAGTAGTAGTACCGGCGGGGGGCTTCAAGATACGCAGTATTTT

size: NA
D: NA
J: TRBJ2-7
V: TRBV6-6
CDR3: CASRGGGEQYF
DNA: TGTGCCAGCAGAGGAGGCGGGGAGCAGTACTTC

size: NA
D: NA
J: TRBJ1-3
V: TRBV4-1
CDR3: CASSQEPSSGNTIYF
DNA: TGCGCCAGCAGCCAAGAGCCCAGCTCTGGAAACACCATATATTTT

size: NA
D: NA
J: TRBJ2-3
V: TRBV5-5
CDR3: CASSLFSQVTDTQYF
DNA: TGTGCCAGCAGCTTGTTCTCACAGGTCACAGATACGCAGTATTTT

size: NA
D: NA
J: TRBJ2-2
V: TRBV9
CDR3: CASSVGGANTGELFF
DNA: TGTGCCAGCAGCGTAGGGGGGGCGAACACCGGGGAGCTGTTTTTT

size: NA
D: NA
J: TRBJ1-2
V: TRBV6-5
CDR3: CASSLERAYNYGYTF
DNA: TGTGCCAGCAGTTTGGAGCGGGCGTATAACTATGGCTACACCTTC

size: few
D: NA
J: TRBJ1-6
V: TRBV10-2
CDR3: CASAQPINSPLHF
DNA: TGCGCCAGCGCACAGCCAATTAATTCACCCCTCCACTTT

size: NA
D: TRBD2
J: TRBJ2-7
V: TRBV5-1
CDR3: CASSLGGTSGRIKSYEQYF
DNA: TGCGCCAGCAGCTTGGGGGGGACTAGCGGGAGAATTAAATCCTACGAGCAGTACTTC

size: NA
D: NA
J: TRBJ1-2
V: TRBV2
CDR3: CAAKRDNYGYTF
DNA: TGTGCCGCAAAGCGGGACAACTATGGCTACACCTTC

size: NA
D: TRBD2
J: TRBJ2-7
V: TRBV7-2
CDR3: CASTRLAGVYEQYF
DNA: TGTGCCAGCACCAGACTAGCGGGAGTCTACGAGCAGTACTTC

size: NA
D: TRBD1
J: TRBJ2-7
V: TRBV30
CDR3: CAWSPGTGGFHEQYF
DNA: TGTGCCTGGAGTCCCGGGACAGGGGGCTTCCACGAGCAGTACTTC

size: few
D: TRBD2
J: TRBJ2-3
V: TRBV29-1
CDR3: CSVDGLAGGTDTQYF
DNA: TGCAGCGTTGATGGACTAGCGGGTGGGACAGATACGCAGTATTTT

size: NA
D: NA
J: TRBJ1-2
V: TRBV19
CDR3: CASSLTGSYGYTF
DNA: TGTGCCAGTAGCCTGACAGGTTCCTATGGCTACACCTTC

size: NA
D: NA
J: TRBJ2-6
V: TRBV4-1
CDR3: CASSLLSVVLGANVLTF
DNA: TGCGCCAGCAGCCTATTATCGGTCGTTCTGGGGGCCAACGTCCTGACTTTC

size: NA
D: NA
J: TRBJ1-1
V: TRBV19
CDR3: CASRMRGSTEAFF
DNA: TGTGCCAGTAGGATGAGAGGAAGCACTGAAGCTTTCTTT

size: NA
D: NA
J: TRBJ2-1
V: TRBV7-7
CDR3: CASSRGFFAEQFF
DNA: TGTGCTAGCAGTCGGGGGTTTTTTGCTGAGCAGTTCTTC

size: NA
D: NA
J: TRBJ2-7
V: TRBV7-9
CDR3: CASSLQGYDEQYF
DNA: TGTGCCAGCAGCCTACAGGGTTACGACGAGCAGTACTTC

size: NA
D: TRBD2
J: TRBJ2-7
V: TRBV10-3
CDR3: CAMGQLAGGGTYEQYF
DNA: TGTGCCATGGGCCAACTAGCGGGAGGTGGCACGTACGAGCAGTACTTC

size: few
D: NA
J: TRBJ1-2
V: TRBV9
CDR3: CASSVDRNYGYTF
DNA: TGTGCCAGCAGCGTAGACAGGAACTATGGCTACACCTTC

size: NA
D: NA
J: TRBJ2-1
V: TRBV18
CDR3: CASSPTAGSKNEQFF
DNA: TGTGCCAGCTCACCCACTGCGGGGAGTAAGAATGAGCAGTTCTTC

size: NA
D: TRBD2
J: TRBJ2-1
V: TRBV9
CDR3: CASSAGTSGGDNEQFF
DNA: TGTGCCAGCAGCGCCGGGACTAGCGGGGGAGACAATGAGCAGTTCTTC

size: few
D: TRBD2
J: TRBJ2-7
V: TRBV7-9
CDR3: CASSAPLGTSGSYEQYF
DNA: TGTGCCAGCAGCGCCCCGCTCGGGACTAGCGGGAGCTACGAGCAGTACTTC

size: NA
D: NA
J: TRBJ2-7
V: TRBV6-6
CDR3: CASARDSSYEQYF
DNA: TGTGCCAGCGCTCGAGACAGTTCCTACGAGCAGTACTTC

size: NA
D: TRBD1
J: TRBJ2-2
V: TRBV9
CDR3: CASSGGTGKTGELFF
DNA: TGTGCCAGCAGCGGGGGGACAGGGAAAACCGGGGAGCTGTTTTTT

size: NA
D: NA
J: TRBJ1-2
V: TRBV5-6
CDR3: CASSPPANYGYTF
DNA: TGTGCCAGCAGCCCCCCGGCTAACTATGGCTACACCTTC

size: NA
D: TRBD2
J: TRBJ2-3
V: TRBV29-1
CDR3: CSVGRLADIPPHTDTQYF
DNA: TGCAGCGTTGGTCGGCTAGCGGACATCCCCCCCCACACAGATACGCAGTATTTT